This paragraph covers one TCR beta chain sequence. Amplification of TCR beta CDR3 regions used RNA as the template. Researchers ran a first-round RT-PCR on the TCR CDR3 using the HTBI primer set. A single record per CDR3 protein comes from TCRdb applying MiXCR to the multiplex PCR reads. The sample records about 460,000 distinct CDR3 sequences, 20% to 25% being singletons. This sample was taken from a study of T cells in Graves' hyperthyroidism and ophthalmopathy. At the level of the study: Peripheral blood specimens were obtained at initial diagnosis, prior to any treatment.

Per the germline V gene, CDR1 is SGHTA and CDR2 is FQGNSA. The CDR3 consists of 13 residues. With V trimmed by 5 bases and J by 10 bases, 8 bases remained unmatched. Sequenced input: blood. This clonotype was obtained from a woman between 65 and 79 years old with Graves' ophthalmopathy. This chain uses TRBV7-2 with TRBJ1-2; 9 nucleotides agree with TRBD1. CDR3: CASSPGTGSLYTF. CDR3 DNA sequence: TGTGCCAGCAGCCCTGGGACAGGGTCTCTCTACACCTTC. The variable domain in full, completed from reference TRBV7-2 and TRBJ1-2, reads GAGVSQSPSNKVTEKGKDVELRCDPISGHTALYWYRQSLGQGLEFLIYFQGNSAPDKSGLPSDRFSAERTGGSVSTLTIQRTQQEDSAVYLCASSPGTGSLYTFGSGTRLTVV.